The 5 T cell receptor beta chains in this list originate from one sample, sequenced in a study of T cell responses to AZD1222 COVID-19 vaccine (dated by TCRdb to about 2021). Receptors were amplified or captured by the immunoSEQ multiplex PCR assay. Held by TCRdb, this immuneACCESS table contains in-frame sequences only and omits some clones. Under half of the omission traces to an unresolved V gene where checked; the cause of the rest is unknown. For this sample there are 150,000 or so clones; about 90% appear just once. About 1.9% of the sample comes from the top ten. The time point tag for this specimen amounts to: baseline before first vaccination. Sequences were derived from peripheral blood, sampled on day 0 of AZD1222 vaccination. The source is an adult in good health.

The genes are TRBV7-9 and TRBJ2-1; D gene ambiguous. This CDR3 is 17 amino acids long. Between the trimmed V and J ends, which lost 5 bases and 2 bases, there was a span of 19 bases. Per the germline V gene, CDR1 is SEHNR and CDR2 is FQNEAQ (reference sequence). CDR3 DNA sequence: TGTGCCAGCAGCCCCCTAAGCCCGTTAGGGCCCTACAATGAGCAGTTCTTC. Amino acid sequence: CASSPLSPLGPYNEQFF.

The rearrangement uses TRBV7-2 and TRBJ1-4; D is undetermined. The CDR3 loop spans 14 amino acids. Germline-derived CDR1 and CDR2 are SGHTA and FQGNSA. V gave up 6 bases and J gave up 3 bases, with 11 bases separating them. The CDR3: CASRGRISNEKLFF. In nucleotides, the CDR3 is TGTGCCAGCAGAGGCCGGATCTCTAATGAAAAACTGTTTTTT.

The chain joins TRBV14 to TRBJ1-1; TRBD1 agrees at 9 bases. Germline-derived CDR1 and CDR2 are SGHDN and FVKESK. The CDR3 sequence is 14 residues long. V gave up 5 bases and J gave up 2 bases; unmatched junction bases: 3. This CDR3 reads CASSSGQGNTEAFF. For the CDR3, the DNA is TGTGCCAGCAGCTCGGGACAGGGAAACACTGAAGCTTTCTTT.

The chain links TRBV3-1 (or the pseudogene TRBV3-2) to TRBJ2-1; tentatively, D is TRBD2 (7 bases). Germline CDR1 is LGHDT and CDR2 is YNNKEL (reference sequence). The CDR3 totals 17 residues. V was trimmed by 0 bases and J by 4 bases, leaving 16 bases between them. CDR3 loop: CASSQEGRGGRYNEQFF. The CDR3 DNA is TGTGCCAGCAGCCAAGAAGGTAGGGGGGGCCGGTACAATGAGCAGTTCTTC.

The rearrangement joins TRBV19 to TRBJ2-5; D is unresolved. The germline V and J ends were trimmed by 0 bases and 5 bases, with 4 bases remaining between them. The CDR3 extends over 12 amino acids. Germline assignment: CDR1 LNHDA and CDR2 SQIVND (reference sequence). The CDR3 is CASSIDLETQYF. In DNA form, the CDR3 reads TGTGCCAGTAGTATAGATTTGGAGACCCAGTACTTC.